This TCR beta chain was sequenced in a study of blood T cells in healthy people across ages. This clonotype has more than one count but fewer than ten. A second PCR of about 7 to 12 cycles used a sample-barcoded 5' primer and a J-beta primer mix. TCRdb itself ran the 5' RACE reads through MiXCR, one entry per CDR3 protein. The table lists around 1,000,000 distinct CDR3 sequences, under 30% of them singletons. Germline assignment: CDR1 MGHRA and CDR2 YSYEKL. This CDR3 contains 16 residues. Trimming shortened V by 1 base and J by 3 bases, and 12 bases separated the two germline ends. These records were also assigned to another study, of T cells of mothers and their children.

The chain combines TRBV4-1 with TRBJ1-4, with D unclear. This clonotype was obtained from a girl aged 2 to 9 in good health. The specimen was blood. The CDR3 loop reads CASSQVEVGSNEKLFF. In DNA, the CDR3 is TGCGCCAGCAGCCAAGTGGAGGTCGGATCTAATGAAAAACTGTTTTTT.